The T cell receptor (beta chain) under discussion was sequenced for a study of blood T cells in healthy people across ages. Germline V gene sequence: CDR1 LGHNA, CDR2 YSLEER. CDR3 length: 14 residues. For the second PCR, which ran for about 6 to 11 cycles, a sample-barcoded 5' primer and a J-beta primer mix were used. TCRdb analysed the 5' RACE reads with MiXCR anew, one entry per CDR3 protein. The repertoire holds almost 550,000 distinct CDR3 sequences, with around 24% as singletons. Notes on this clonotype: Antigen unknown. One end of the junction fails to match germline, which may point to a read error.

Findings of the study overall: Age showed a roughly linear inverse relationship with TCR beta diversity per million T cells.

This sample was also put to use in a study of T cells of mothers and their children.

The sample was blood. The rearrangement uses TRBV4-3 and TRBJ1-4; 7 positions agree with TRBD1. The receptor was isolated from a boy aged 10-17 years in good health. The CDR3 sequence: CAGSQGPGGEKLFF. CDR3 bases: TGCGCCGGCAGCCAAGGTCCAGGGGGTGAAAAACTGTTTTTT.